What follows describes a single TCR beta chain. TRB was amplified from roughly 0.25 ug of peripheral blood genomic DNA per sample. The CDR3 sequence is 14 residues long. Germline V gene data show CDR1 as DFQATT and CDR2 as SNEGSKA (reference sequence). The record originates from a study of T cell clusters in autoimmune cytopenias. TRB rearrangements were amplified by touch-down multiplex PCR with mixed TRB-A/B primers. TCRdb reanalyzed the multiplex PCR reads and collapses them to one entry per CDR3 protein, without DNA. The sample is made up of about 5,000 distinct CDR3 sequences, and the top ten hold 15% to 25% of it. These same records also appear under a second study, on T cell repertoires in aging, cancer and after chemotherapy. That study adds: Age-matched healthy donors had significantly more diverse, less clonal blood TCR repertoires than untreated cancer patients. In cancer patients, declining TCR diversity with age involved lost richness and lost evenness. Median generation probability rose over the chemotherapy interval in each cancer cohort, suggesting rebound thymic output.

What was sequenced was peripheral blood. This receptor was taken from a human donor in good health. This sequence joins TRBV20-1 and TRBJ2-7; TCRdb's assignment of TRBD2 cannot be checked, as there is no DNA. The CDR3 sequence is CSAKMPGLSYEQYF.